This T cell receptor (beta chain) stems from a study of Graves' ophthalmopathy and Graves' hyperthyroidism. The study, taken as a whole, reports: Blood also carried most expanded thyroid clonotypes exceeding 0.001 frequency.

Amplified material comprised TCR beta CDR3 regions derived from RNA transcripts. HTBI primers were used in a first-round RT-PCR, which preceded a second-round multiplex PCR. TCRdb reprocessed the multiplex PCR reads with MiXCR, giving one entry per CDR3 protein. The repertoire consists of roughly 600,000 distinct CDR3 sequences, with about 35% occurring once and the leading ten covering about 4%. Remarks on this clonotype: Its antigen is not identified.

V dropped 3 bases and J dropped 6; count of bases not matched to a gene: 8. This CDR3 is 16 amino acids long. The germline V gene encodes CDR1 KGHDR and CDR2 SFDVKD. The chain is built from TRBV24-1 and TRBJ2-1, with TRBD1 identical over 9 bases. This TCR derives from an adult man with Graves' hyperthyroidism. The material sequenced was peripheral blood or thyroid tissue (not recorded which). Written as DNA, the CDR3 is TGTGCCACCAGTGATCCACGGGACAGGGCCGGCAATGAGCAGTTCTTC. It encodes CATSDPRDRAGNEQFF.